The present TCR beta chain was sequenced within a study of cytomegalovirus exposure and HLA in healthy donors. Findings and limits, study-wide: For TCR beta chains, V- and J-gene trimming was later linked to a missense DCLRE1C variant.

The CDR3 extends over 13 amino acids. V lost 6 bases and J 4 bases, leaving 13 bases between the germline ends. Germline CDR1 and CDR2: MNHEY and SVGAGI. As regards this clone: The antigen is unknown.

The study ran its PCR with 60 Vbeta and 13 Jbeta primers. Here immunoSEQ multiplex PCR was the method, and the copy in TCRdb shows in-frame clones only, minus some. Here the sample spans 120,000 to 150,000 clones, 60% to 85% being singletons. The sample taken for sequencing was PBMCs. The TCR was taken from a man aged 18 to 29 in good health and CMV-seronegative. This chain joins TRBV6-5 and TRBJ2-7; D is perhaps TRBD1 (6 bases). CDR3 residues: CASRSGVEYEQYF. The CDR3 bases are TGTGCCAGCAGGTCAGGGGTTGAGTACGAGCAGTACTTC.